The clone carrying this T cell receptor beta chain has a count of ten or more. Its antigen is not identified. This sample is part of a study of T-cell reconstitution after alpha-beta-depleted transplantation in children. Overall study results and limits: Newly produced T cells mostly provided counts and TCRbeta diversity after one year, as hyperexpanded clones declined. Where alpha-beta T cells came from about two months after transplant was reportedly several hundred expanded graft clones. Surviving recipient T cells and thymic progenitors underlay high day-60 TCRbeta diversity in some patients.

From germline, CDR1 is SEHNR and CDR2 FQNEAQ (reference sequence). The CDR3 spans 15 residues. Trimming left V 3 bases short and J 10 bases short, with 21 bases between. Preparation of the TCRbeta library involved a method that used unique molecular identifiers. TCRdb processed the PCR reads anew with MiXCR; each CDR3 protein has one entry. The sample has roughly 160,000 distinct CDR3 sequences, 8.5% to 14% seen once; the top ten hold less than 15%. This sequence originates from a boy between 2 and 15 years old with acute myeloid leukemia, due to receive a stem cell transplant. The material sequenced was PBMCs, taken before TCRalphabeta/CD19-depleted stem cell transplant. V is TRBV7-9 and J is TRBJ2-5; a possible D gene is TRBD2 (5 bases). For the CDR3, the DNA is TGTGCCAGCAGCTTCTCAGGAGCCCGCTTGAGGGACCAGTACTTC. Amino acid sequence: CASSFSGARLRDQYF.